One and the same sample provided the 18 T cell receptor beta chains below, sequenced in a study of T cell responses to AZD1222 COVID-19 vaccine. The method was immunoSEQ multiplex PCR; TCRdb's version includes in-frame clones alone and lacks a portion of them. The sample gives 150,000 to 200,000 clones, 90% to 95% of which show up once; approximately 0.98% is in the top ten. The sample in question was peripheral blood, obtained 28 days after the second AZD1222 dose. The receptor set was obtained from an adult who received the AZD1222 COVID-19 vaccine.

V usage is TRBV27 and J usage is TRBJ2-5, with D unclear. This CDR3 has 14 residues. Per germline, CDR1 MNHEY and CDR2 SMNVEV (reference sequence). V was trimmed by 3 bases and J by 4 bases, leaving 12 bases between them. In nucleotides, the CDR3 is TGTGCCAGCAGTTTTAATGGCTTCGGAGAGACCCAGTACTTC. This encodes CASSFNGFGETQYF.

This rearrangement joins TRBV5-1 to TRBJ1-2; D remains unclear. Germline loops: CDR1 SGHRS, CDR2 YFSETQ. The CDR3 is 11 amino acids. Trimming stripped 3 bases from V and 4 bases from J, with 4 bases between. The CDR3, as DNA: TGCGCCAGCAGCTGGGGCTATGGCTACACCTTC. Amino acids: CASSWGYGYTF.

This clone was detected only once. The chain is built from TRBV5-1 and TRBJ1-1; TRBD1 matches at 9 bases. CDR3 size: 17 residues. The J segment lost 0 bases and the V segment lost 2 bases, leaving 8 bases of the junction unmatched. Germline values: CDR1 SGHRS, CDR2 YFSETQ. In nucleotides, the CDR3 is TGCGCCAGCAGCTTTAGGGGACAGGGTTTCATGAACACTGAAGCTTTCTTT. Protein: CASSFRGQGFMNTEAFF.

CDR3 protein: CASGSGTQLPQETQYF. CDR3 sequence (DNA): TGTGCTAGTGGTTCCGGGACACAGCTTCCCCAAGAGACCCAGTACTTC. V and J are TRBV12-5 and TRBJ2-5; D perhaps matches TRBD1 (6 bases). The germline V and J ends were trimmed by 4 bases and 1 base, with 16 bases remaining between them. The germline CDR1 and CDR2 sequences are LGHNT and FRNRAP. The CDR3 extends over 16 amino acids.

V and J are TRBV18 and TRBJ2-2; 7 bases are a match to TRBD1. The V gene end was trimmed by 10 bases and the J gene end by 4 bases; junction bases not matched to a gene: 12. The germline CDR1 and CDR2 sequences are KGHSH and LQKENI. The CDR3 is 15 amino acids. CDR3 nucleotides: TGTGCCACCGGGTCGGGACAGCGATCCACCGGGGAGCTGTTTTTT. Residues: CATGSGQRSTGELFF.

V and J are TRBV6-1 and TRBJ2-7; perhaps TRBD1 as D (6 bases). This CDR3 comprises 15 residues. V gave up 2 bases and J gave up 1 base, with 12 bases separating them. Germline V gene lookup returns CDR1 MNHNS and CDR2 SASEGT. The CDR3: CASSERATGSYEQYF. Written as DNA, the CDR3 is TGTGCCAGCAGTGAAAGGGCGACAGGATCCTACGAGCAGTACTTC.

The chain recombines TRBV29-1 with TRBJ1-4; 7 nucleotides line up with TRBD1. The CDR3 is made up of 14 amino acids. The V gene end was trimmed by 2 bases and the J gene end by 4 bases; junction bases not matched to a gene: 4. Germline CDR1 reads SQVTM; CDR2 reads ANQGSEA. CDR3 sequence (DNA): TGCAGCGTTGAACGGACAGGAGTTAATGAAAAACTGTTTTTT. This translates into CSVERTGVNEKLFF.

This clone appeared a single time. CDR3 DNA sequence: TGTGCCACCAGTGATTCACTAGCGGGGAGCTACAATGAGCAGTTCTTC. This sequence encodes CATSDSLAGSYNEQFF. The V and J genes are TRBV24-1 and TRBJ2-1; 10 bases are a match to TRBD2. From germline, CDR1 is KGHDR and CDR2 SFDVKD. V lost 2 bases to trimming and J lost 3 bases; unmatched junction nucleotides: 3. The CDR3 sequence is 16 residues long.

The V call is TRBV2, the J call TRBJ2-6; D possibly corresponds to TRBD1 (5 bases). From germline, CDR1 is SNHLY and CDR2 FYNNEI. V was clipped by 3 bases and J by 4 bases, with 10 bases between them. The CDR3 has 15 residues. The CDR3 nucleotides are TGTGCCAGCAGTGACGGACATCCCGGGGCCAACGTCCTGACTTTC. This sequence encodes CASSDGHPGANVLTF. The whole variable domain, remainder taken from reference TRBV2 and TRBJ2-6, is EPEVTQTPSHQVTQMGQEVILRCVPISNHLYFYWYRQILGQKVEFLVSFYNNEISEKSEIFDDQFSVERPDGSNFTLKIRSTKLEDSAMYFCASSDGHPGANVLTFGAGSRLTVL.

The gene calls are TRBV5-6 and TRBJ2-7; D is unclear. There are 14 residues in the CDR3. Trimming cost V 4 bases and J 3 bases, with 14 bases left between them. Germline V gene sequence: CDR1 SGHDT, CDR2 YYEEEE. The CDR3 DNA is TGTGCCAGCAGCGGCCAGCGAAGATTCTACGAGCAGTACTTC. Its protein product is CASSGQRRFYEQYF.

In regard to this clone: A much larger clone is a single base away; this may be a read error. Other DNA sequences from this sample encode an identical CDR3 as well. The chain carries TRBV18 and TRBJ1-1, with 7 positions matching TRBD1. V lost 0 bases, J lost 4 bases, and 5 bases stayed unmatched. Germline assignment: CDR1 KGHSH and CDR2 LQKENI. The CDR3 has 15 amino acids. Here the CDR3 DNA reads TGTGCCAGCTCACCACCAGGGCAGGGGGGCACTGAAGCTTTCTTT. It yields the protein CASSPPGQGGTEAFF.

The chain combines TRBV6-5 with TRBJ1-2, with D tentatively TRBD1 (5 bases). The germline V gene encodes CDR1 MNHEY and CDR2 SVGAGI. CDR3 length: 15 residues. V lost 7 bases, J lost 4 bases, and 19 bases lay in between. CDR3 protein: CASIPLDRPSYGYTF. In DNA, the CDR3 is TGTGCCAGCATTCCCCTCGACAGACCTTCCTATGGCTACACCTTC.

The chain is built from TRBV5-1 and TRBJ1-6, with D possibly matching TRBD1 (5 bases). There are 14 residues in the CDR3. The ends were cut back, 1 base at V and 5 bases at J, with 7 bases in the middle. Germline V gene data show CDR1 as SGHRS and CDR2 as YFSETQ. CDR3 residues: CASSLRGDNSPLHF. The CDR3 DNA reads as TGCGCCAGCAGCTTGCGAGGGGATAATTCACCCCTCCACTTT.

The genes are TRBV6-5 and TRBJ2-7; possible D gene TRBD2, 5 bases. V lost 2 bases, J lost 3 bases, and 11 bases lay in between. There are 14 residues in the CDR3. Per the germline V gene, CDR1 is MNHEY and CDR2 is SVGAGI. In nucleotides, the CDR3 is TGTGCCAGCAGTTACGACGGGAAGAACTACGAGCAGTACTTC. Translation gives CASSYDGKNYEQYF.

The chain has TRBV30 and TRBJ2-7; D not certain. The CDR3 extends over 12 amino acids. Germline V gene lookup returns CDR1 GTSNPN and CDR2 SVGIG (reference sequence). With 2 bases removed from V and 2 bases from J, the gap between germline ends came to 7 bases. As DNA, the CDR3 is TGTGCCTGGAGTCGGGCAGCCTACGAGCAGTACTTC. As protein: CAWSRAAYEQYF.

The V and J genes are TRBV19 and TRBJ1-5; D remains unclear. This CDR3 is 16 amino acids long. Germline V gives CDR1 LNHDA, CDR2 SQIVND (reference sequence). The V end was cut by 7 bases, the J end by 3 bases, with 19 bases between. CDR3 nucleotide sequence: TGTGCCAGTACTCCCCGGCGGTGGGGTCCCAATCAGCCCCAGCATTTT. Protein product: CASTPRRWGPNQPQHF.

The genes are TRBV6-5 and TRBJ2-7; D is unresolved. This CDR3 comprises 14 residues. Trimming took off 0 bases at V and 2 bases at J, with 8 bases between the two ends. Germline CDR1 and CDR2: MNHEY and SVGAGI. The CDR3 region is CASSYSGITYEQYF. CDR3 sequence (DNA): TGTGCCAGCAGTTACTCAGGCATAACCTACGAGCAGTACTTC.

The genes are TRBV7-9 and TRBJ2-3; TRBD2 matches at 9 bases. The CDR3 runs 15 residues. Germline CDR1 is SEHNR and CDR2 is FQNEAQ (reference sequence). Trimming took 2 bases from V and 6 from J; bases not matched to a gene: 6. The DNA for the CDR3 is TGTGCCAGCAGCTTAATGCGGGGGGGATCGGATACGCAGTATTTT. It yields the protein CASSLMRGGSDTQYF.